A selection of T cell receptor beta chains follows, all from one sample in a study of CD8+CD57+ T cells in acquired aplastic anemia. TCRdb reprocessed the reads via MiXCR and lists one record per CDR3 protein. The table records some 160,000 distinct CDR3 sequences, more than 40% of them present only once. The material sequenced was sorted CD4+, CD8+, or CD8+CD57+ T cells (not recorded which) from PBMCs. These receptors were collected from a human donor with aplastic anemia. Both conserved end residues are part of each CDR3. D genes are given only for firm matches. Rows may omit the clone size; those that give it use once, few, many or a size class.

clone size	V gene	J gene	D gene	CDR3 DNA	CDR3 protein
NA	TRBV29-1	TRBJ2-1	TRBD2	TGCAGCGTAGAACCGGGACTAGCGGGAGCAAATGAGCAGTTCTTC	CSVEPGLAGANEQFF
NA	TRBV24-1	TRBJ2-5	NA	TGTGCCACCAGTGTAGGGGCTTCTAGCAGACAAGAGACCCAGTACTTC	CATSVGASSRQETQYF
many	TRBV20-1	TRBJ2-1	NA	TGCAGTGCCCCTTCCCGGCTAGCTCCAAATGAGCAGTTCTTC	CSAPSRLAPNEQFF
many	TRBV24-1	TRBJ2-1	TRBD2	TGTGCCACCAGTGATCTAGCGGGGATCAATGAGCAGTTCTTC	CATSDLAGINEQFF
NA	TRBV28	TRBJ2-7	NA	TGTGCCAGCAGTGCCGGGCCAGCTGGAGAGCAGTACTTC	CASSAGPAGEQYF
few	TRBV6-5	TRBJ1-4	NA	TGTGCCAGCAGTTACTCTAGGGTTGAGGAAACTAATGAAAAACTGTTTTTT	CASSYSRVEETNEKLFF
NA	TRBV15	TRBJ2-3	NA	TGTGCCACCAGCCCCACCGGGGGTGCAAGCACGGATACGCAGTATTTT	CATSPTGGASTDTQYF
NA	TRBV4-1	TRBJ2-2	NA	TGCGCCAGCAGCCAAGATCGTACCGAGATCGGGGAGCTGTTTTTT	CASSQDRTEIGELFF
many	TRBV6-5	TRBJ1-2	NA	TGTGCCAGCAGTTCCCTCAATGGCTACACCTTC	CASSSLNGYTF
NA	TRBV29-1	TRBJ2-2	NA	TGCAGCGTAACCAGGGCAGCCGCGAACACCGGGGAGCTGTTTTTT	CSVTRAAANTGELFF
many	TRBV5-8	TRBJ2-1	NA	TGTGCCAGCAGCTTACTTCAAGATGAGCAGTTCTTC	CASSLLQDEQFF
many	TRBV19	TRBJ2-5	TRBD1	TGTGCCAGTAGTCTCGGGACAGGGCTGGGGGAGACCCAGTACTTC	CASSLGTGLGETQYF
many	TRBV4-1	TRBJ2-7	NA	TGCGCCAGCAGACACGGGCTGCAGCCTTCCTACGAGCAGTACTTC	CASRHGLQPSYEQYF
many	TRBV13	TRBJ2-7	NA	TGTGCCAGCAGCGCTGGTCACTCCTACGAGCAGTACTTC	CASSAGHSYEQYF
NA	TRBV25-1	TRBJ1-2	NA	TGTGCCAGCAGTATTTCCGGGGCAGCTCAGGGCTACACCTTC	CASSISGAAQGYTF
NA	TRBV5-4	TRBJ2-6	NA	TGTGCCAGCAGCTTGTCGGGCAGGGGCGAGCCATCCGGGACTGGGGCCAACGTCCTGACTTTC	CASSLSGRGEPSGTGANVLTF
NA	TRBV24-1	TRBJ1-5	NA	TGTGCCACCAGTGATGCCCCCGGAGATAGCAATCAGCCCCAGCATTTT	CATSDAPGDSNQPQHF
many	TRBV7-9	TRBJ2-3	NA	TGTGCCAGCAGCAAAACAGGGATGCTCACAGATACGCAGTATTTT	CASSKTGMLTDTQYF
many	TRBV6-5	TRBJ2-1	NA	TGTGCCAGCAGTTATAGCTCCTACAATGAGCAGTTCTTC	CASSYSSYNEQFF